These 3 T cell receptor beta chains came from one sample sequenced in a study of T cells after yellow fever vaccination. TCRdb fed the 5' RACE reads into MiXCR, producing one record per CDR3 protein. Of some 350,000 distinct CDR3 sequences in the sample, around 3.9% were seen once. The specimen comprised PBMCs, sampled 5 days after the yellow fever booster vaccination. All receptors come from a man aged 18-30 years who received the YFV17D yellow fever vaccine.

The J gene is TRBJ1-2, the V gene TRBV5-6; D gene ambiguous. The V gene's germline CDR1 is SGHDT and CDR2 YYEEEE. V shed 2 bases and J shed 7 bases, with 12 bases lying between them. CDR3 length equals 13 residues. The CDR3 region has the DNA TGTGCCAGCAGCTTAAGAGGGAACCGTGGCTACACCTTC. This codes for CASSLRGNRGYTF.

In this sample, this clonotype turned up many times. DNA for the CDR3: TGTGCCAGCAGTCCAAGCGGGGGGAATCGGGGTGAGCAGTTCTTC. The encoded protein is CASSPSGGNRGEQFF. The chain combines TRBV12-3 or TRBV12-4 with TRBJ2-1; 9 bases align to TRBD2. This CDR3 has 15 residues. After removal of 5 bases from V and 9 bases from J, the junction contained 11 bases not matched to a gene.

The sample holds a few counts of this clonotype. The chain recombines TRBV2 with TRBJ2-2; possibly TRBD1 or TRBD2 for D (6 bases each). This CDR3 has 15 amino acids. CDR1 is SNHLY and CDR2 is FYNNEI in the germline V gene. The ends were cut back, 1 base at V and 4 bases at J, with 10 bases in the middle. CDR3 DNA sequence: TGTGCCAGCAGTGAAGACGGGGGCCTCACCGGGGAGCTGTTTTTT. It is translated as CASSEDGGLTGELFF.